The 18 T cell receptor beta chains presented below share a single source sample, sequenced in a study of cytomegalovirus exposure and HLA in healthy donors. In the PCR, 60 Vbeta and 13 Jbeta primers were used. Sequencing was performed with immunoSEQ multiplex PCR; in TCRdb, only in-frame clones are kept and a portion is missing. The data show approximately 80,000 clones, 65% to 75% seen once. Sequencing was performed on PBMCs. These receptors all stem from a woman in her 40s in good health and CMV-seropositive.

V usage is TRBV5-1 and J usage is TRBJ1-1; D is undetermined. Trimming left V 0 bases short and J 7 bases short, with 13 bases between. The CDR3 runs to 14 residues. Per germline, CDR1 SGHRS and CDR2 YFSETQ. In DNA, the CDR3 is TGCGCCAGCAGCTTGGCCAGCGGGGATGGTGAAGCTTTCTTT. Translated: CASSLASGDGEAFF.

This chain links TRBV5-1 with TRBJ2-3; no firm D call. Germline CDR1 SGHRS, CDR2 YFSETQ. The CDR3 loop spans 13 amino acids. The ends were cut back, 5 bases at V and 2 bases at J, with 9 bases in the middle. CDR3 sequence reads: CASSLAPTDTQYF. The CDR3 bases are TGCGCCAGCAGTCTCGCGCCCACAGATACGCAGTATTTT.

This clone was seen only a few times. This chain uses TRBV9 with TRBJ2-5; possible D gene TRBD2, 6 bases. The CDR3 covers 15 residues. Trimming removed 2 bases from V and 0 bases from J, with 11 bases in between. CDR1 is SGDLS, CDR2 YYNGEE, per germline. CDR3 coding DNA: TGTGCCAGCAGCGTGGGGGGTTTGTACCAAGAGACCCAGTACTTC. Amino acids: CASSVGGLYQETQYF.

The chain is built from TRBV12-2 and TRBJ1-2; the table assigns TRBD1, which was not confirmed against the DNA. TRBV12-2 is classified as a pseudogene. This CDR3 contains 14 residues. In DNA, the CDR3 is TGTGCAAGTCGCCCCCGGACAGGGGGCTATGGCTACACCTTC. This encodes CASRPRTGGYGYTF.

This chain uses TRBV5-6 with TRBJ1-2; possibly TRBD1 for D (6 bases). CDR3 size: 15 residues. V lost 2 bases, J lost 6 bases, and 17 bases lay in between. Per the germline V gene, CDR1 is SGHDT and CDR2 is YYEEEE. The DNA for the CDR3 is TGTGCCAGCAGCTTAAGTTTGAACGAGGGGGATGGCTACACCTTC. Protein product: CASSLSLNEGDGYTF. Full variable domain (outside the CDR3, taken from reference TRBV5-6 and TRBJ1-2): DAGVTQSPTHLIKTRGQQVTLRCSPKSGHDTVSWYQQALGQGPQFIFQYYEEEERQRGNFPDRFSGHQFPNYSSELNVNALLLGDSALYLCASSLSLNEGDGYTFGSGTRLTVV.

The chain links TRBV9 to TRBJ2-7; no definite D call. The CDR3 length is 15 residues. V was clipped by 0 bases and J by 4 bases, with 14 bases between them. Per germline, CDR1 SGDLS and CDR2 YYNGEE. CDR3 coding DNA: TGTGCCAGCAGCGTAGAAGGAAGGAGCCATTACGAGCAGTACTTC. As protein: CASSVEGRSHYEQYF.

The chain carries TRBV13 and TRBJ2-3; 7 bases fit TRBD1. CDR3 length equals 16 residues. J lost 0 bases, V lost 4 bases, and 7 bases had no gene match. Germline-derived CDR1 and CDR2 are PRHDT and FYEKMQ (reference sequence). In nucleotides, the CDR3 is TGTGCCAGCAGCTGGACCGGGACAGTAAGCACAGATACGCAGTATTTT. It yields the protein CASSWTGTVSTDTQYF.

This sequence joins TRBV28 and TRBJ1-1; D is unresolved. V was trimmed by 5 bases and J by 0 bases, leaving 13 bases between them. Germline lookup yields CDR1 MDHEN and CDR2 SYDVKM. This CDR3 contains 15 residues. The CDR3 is CASSEYSDMNTEAFF. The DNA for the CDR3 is TGTGCCAGCAGTGAATACTCAGACATGAACACTGAAGCTTTCTTT.

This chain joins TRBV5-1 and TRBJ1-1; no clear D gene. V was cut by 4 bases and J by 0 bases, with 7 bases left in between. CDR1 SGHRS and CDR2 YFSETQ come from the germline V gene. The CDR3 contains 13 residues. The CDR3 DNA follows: TGCGCCAGCAGCGATACAGTGAACACTGAAGCTTTCTTT. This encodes CASSDTVNTEAFF. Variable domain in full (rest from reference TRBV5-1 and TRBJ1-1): KAGVTQTPRYLIKTRGQQVTLSCSPISGHRSVSWYQQTPGQGLQFLFEYFSETQRNKGNFPGRFSGRQFSNSRSEMNVSTLELGDSALYLCASSDTVNTEAFFGQGTRLTVV.

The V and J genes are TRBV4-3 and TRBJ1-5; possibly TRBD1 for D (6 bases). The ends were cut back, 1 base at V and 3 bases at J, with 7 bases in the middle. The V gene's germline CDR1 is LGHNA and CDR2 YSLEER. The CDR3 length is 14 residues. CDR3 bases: TGCGCCAGCAGCCAAGGGACAGTCAATCAGCCCCAGCATTTT. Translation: CASSQGTVNQPQHF.

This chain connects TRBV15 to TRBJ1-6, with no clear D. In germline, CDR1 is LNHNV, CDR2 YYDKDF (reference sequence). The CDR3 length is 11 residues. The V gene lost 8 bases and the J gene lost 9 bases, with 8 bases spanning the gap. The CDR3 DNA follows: TGTGCCACCGGGCCAGCTTCACCCCTCCACTTT. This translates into CATGPASPLHF.

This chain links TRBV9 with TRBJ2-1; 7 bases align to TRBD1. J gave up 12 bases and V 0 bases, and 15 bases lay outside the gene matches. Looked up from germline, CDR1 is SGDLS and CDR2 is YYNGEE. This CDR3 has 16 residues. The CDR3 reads CASSVGGTVEVRGQFF. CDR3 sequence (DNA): TGTGCCAGCAGCGTAGGAGGGACAGTAGAAGTGAGGGGGCAGTTCTTC.

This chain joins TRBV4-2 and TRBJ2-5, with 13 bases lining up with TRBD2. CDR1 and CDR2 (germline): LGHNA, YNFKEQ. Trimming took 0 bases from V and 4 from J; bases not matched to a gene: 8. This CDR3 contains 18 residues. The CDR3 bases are TGTGCCAGCAGCCAAGATTCGGAGACTAGCGGGGGGAGAGAGACCCAGTACTTC. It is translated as CASSQDSETSGGRETQYF.

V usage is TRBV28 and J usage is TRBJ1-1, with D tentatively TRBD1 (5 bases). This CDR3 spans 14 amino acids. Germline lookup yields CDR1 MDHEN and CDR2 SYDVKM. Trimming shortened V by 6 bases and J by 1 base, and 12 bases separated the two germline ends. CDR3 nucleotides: TGTGCCAGCAGCCGTAGACAGCGGAACACTGAAGCTTTCTTT. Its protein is CASSRRQRNTEAFF.

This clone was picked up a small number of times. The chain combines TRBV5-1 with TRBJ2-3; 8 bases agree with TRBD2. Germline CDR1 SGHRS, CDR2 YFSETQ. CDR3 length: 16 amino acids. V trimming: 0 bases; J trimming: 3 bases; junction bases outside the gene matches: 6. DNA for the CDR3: TGCGCCAGCAGCTTGGTAGGCGGGAGGTTGACAGATACGCAGTATTTT. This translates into CASSLVGGRLTDTQYF.

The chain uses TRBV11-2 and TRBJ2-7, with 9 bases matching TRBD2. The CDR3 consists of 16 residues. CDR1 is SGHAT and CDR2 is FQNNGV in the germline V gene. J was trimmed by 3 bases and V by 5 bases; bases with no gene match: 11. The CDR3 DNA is TGTGCCAGCAGCCGCCCCAGGACTAGCGATTACTACGAGCAGTACTTC. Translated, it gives CASSRPRTSDYYEQYF. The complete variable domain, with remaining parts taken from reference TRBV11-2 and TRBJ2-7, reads EAGVAQSPRYKIIEKRQSVAFWCNPISGHATLYWYQQILGQGPKLLIQFQNNGVVDDSQLPKDRFSAERLKGVDSTLKIQPAKLEDSAVYLCASSRPRTSDYYEQYFGPGTRLTVT.

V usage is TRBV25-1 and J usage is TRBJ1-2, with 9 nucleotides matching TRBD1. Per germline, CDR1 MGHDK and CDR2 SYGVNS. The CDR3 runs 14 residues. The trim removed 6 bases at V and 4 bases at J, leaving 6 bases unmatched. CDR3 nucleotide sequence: TGTGCCAGCAGAGATGACAGGGGGAGCTATGGCTACACCTTC. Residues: CASRDDRGSYGYTF.

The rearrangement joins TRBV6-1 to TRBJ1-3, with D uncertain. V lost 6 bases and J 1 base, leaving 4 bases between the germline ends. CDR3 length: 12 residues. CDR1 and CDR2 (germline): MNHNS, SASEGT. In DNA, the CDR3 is TGTGCCAGCAGGAGTTCTGGAAACACCATATATTTT. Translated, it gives CASRSSGNTIYF.